Each of the 2 T cell receptor beta chains below was sequenced from the same sample in a study of OX40 agonist ivuxolimab in advanced cancers. Profiling relied on immunoSEQ multiplex PCR, and the TCRdb table lists in-frame clones only, not all of them. The sample contains fewer than 70,000 clones, about 89% of which appear only once. Specimen: CD4+ or CD8+ T cells sorted from blood, collected in a trial of the OX40 agonist ivuxolimab. The receptors stem from an adult with an advanced solid tumor such as melanoma, head and neck, liver or kidney cancer.

The J gene is TRBJ1-3, the V gene TRBV19; 8 bases are a match to TRBD1. The ends lost 3 bases at V and 1 base at J; junction bases unmatched: 5. Looked up from germline, CDR1 is LNHDA and CDR2 is SQIVND (reference sequence). The CDR3 spans 16 residues. The CDR3: CASSITDRGSGNTIYF. For the CDR3, the DNA is TGTGCCAGTAGTATTACAGACAGGGGATCTGGAAACACCATATATTTT.

The J gene is TRBJ2-1, the V gene TRBV11-3, with TRBD2 identical over 7 bases. CDR1 is SGHNT, CDR2 YENEEA, per germline. The V segment lost 5 bases and the J segment 3 bases; nucleotides outside the gene matches: 10. The CDR3 is made up of 16 amino acids. This chain's CDR3 is CASSRDWGGGYNEQFF. The CDR3 nucleotides are TGTGCCAGCAGCCGTGACTGGGGGGGAGGCTACAATGAGCAGTTCTTC.